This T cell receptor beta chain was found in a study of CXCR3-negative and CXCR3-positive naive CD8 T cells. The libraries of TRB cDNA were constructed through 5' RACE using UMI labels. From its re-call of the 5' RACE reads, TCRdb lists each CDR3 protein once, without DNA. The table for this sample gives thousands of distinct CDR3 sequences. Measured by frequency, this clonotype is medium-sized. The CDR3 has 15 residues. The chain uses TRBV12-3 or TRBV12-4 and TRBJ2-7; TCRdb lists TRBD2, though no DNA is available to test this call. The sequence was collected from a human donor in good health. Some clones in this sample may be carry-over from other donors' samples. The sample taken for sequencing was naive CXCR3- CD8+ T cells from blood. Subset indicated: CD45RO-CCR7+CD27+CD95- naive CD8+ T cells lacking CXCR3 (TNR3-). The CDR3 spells CASSLADYTSYEQYF.